This T cell receptor beta chain was identified during a study of shared clonotypes between healthy human individuals. Across the whole study: Samples came from two female and three male donors aged 18 to 49. General study findings and limits: Represented diversity (both genetic and exposure-history) was limited by the small number of donors. Blood alone was sampled, and tissue repertoires likely differ.

Sequenced by immunoSEQ multiplex PCR; TCRdb stores in-frame clones only, minus some. The sample records 600,000 to 750,000 clones, about 78% being singletons. As to this clone: Its target is unknown.

This CDR3 is built from 12 residues. Germline values: CDR1 MNHNS, CDR2 SASEGT. The ends were cut back, 8 bases at V and 4 bases at J, with 10 bases in the middle. Within Nashville, Tennessee resided all donors, each a Caucasian adult. The chain has TRBV6-1 and TRBJ2-3; a weak D match, TRBD1 (5 bases). This receptor was taken from a woman under 40 in good health. Sequencing input: memory CD4+ T cells sorted from blood. Subset given: CD45RA-negative fraction. The CDR3 loop reads CASEQQADTQYF. The CDR3 DNA is TGTGCCAGCGAACAACAGGCAGATACGCAGTATTTT.